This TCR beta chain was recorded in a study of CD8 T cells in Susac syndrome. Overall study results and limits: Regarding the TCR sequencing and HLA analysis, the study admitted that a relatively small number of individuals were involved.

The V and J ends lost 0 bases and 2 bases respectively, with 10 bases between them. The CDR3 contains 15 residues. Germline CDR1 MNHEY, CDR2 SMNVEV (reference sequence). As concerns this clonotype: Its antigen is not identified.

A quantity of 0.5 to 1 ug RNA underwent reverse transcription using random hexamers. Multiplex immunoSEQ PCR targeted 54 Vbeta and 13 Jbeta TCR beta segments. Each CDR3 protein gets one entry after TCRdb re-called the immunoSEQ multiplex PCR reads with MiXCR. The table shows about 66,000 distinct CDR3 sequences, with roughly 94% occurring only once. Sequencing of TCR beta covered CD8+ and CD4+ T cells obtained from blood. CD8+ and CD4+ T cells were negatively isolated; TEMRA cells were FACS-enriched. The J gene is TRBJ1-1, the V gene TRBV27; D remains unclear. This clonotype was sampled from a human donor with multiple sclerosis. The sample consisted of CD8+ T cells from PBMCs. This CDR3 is CASSLSRGGNTEAFF. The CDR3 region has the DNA TGTGCCAGCAGTTTATCGCGCGGCGGAAACACTGAAGCTTTCTTT.